One sample yielded the 14 T cell receptor beta chains listed below, sequenced in a study of T cells in Graves' hyperthyroidism and ophthalmopathy. Amplified TCR beta CDR3 regions came from RNA transcripts. Carried out on the TCR CDR3, a first-round RT-PCR used the HTBI primer set. TCRdb redid the calling of the multiplex PCR reads with MiXCR, one entry per CDR3 protein. The sample lists 490,000 or so distinct CDR3 sequences, about 45% occurring once. Sequenced material: peripheral blood or thyroid tissue (not recorded which). The source is an adult woman with Graves' disease, either hyperthyroidism or ophthalmopathy (not recorded which).

In its sample, this clonotype was seen many times. The V call is TRBV10-1, the J call TRBJ2-7; no clear D gene. The CDR3 contains 13 residues. V lost 6 bases and J lost 3, with 12 bases in between. The germline CDR1 and CDR2 sequences are WNHNN and SYGVQD (reference sequence). CDR3 DNA sequence: TGCGCCAGCAGCCGAGGCATGGTCTACGAGCAGTACTTC. Translated, it gives CASSRGMVYEQYF.

The table lists this clonotype with many counts. The V gene is TRBV7-8, the J gene TRBJ1-1; TRBD1 might be the D (6 bases). The V end was cut by 5 bases, the J end by 7 bases, with 14 bases between. The CDR3 is made up of 13 amino acids. Germline CDR1 is SGHVS and CDR2 is FQNEAQ. The CDR3 here is CASSPQGFGEAFF. CDR3 nucleotide sequence: TGTGCCAGCAGCCCACAGGGTTTCGGTGAAGCTTTCTTT.

This sequence joins TRBV10-3 and TRBJ2-7, with TRBD1 matching 12 bases. Germline V gives CDR1 ENHRY, CDR2 SYGVKD. V shed 5 bases, J shed 4 bases, and the junction held 3 bases outside the gene matches. There are 14 residues in the CDR3. The CDR3 DNA follows: TGTGCCATCAGTCCGGGACAGGGGGCGTACGAGCAGTACTTC. It encodes CAISPGQGAYEQYF.

V and J are TRBV20-1 and TRBJ2-5, with D perhaps TRBD1 (5 bases). This CDR3 is built from 14 residues. V lost 1 base, J lost 5 bases, and 14 bases lay in between. Germline CDR1 is DFQATT and CDR2 is SNEGSKA (reference sequence). The CDR3 spells CSARGGQGWETQYF. The CDR3 DNA sequence: TGCAGTGCTAGAGGGGGCCAGGGTTGGGAGACCCAGTACTTC.

The rearrangement joins TRBV4-1 to TRBJ1-3; tentative D call: TRBD1 (5 bases). The length of the CDR3 is 14 residues. Trimming took 4 bases from V and 4 from J, leaving 11 bases between them. CDR1 MGHRA and CDR2 YSYEKL come from the germline V gene. For the CDR3, the DNA is TGCGCCAGCAGCCTTATGGGGGAGGGAAACACCATATATTTT. Its translation is CASSLMGEGNTIYF.

For the CDR3, the DNA is TGTGCCAGCAGCCGAAGTATCTGGGACAGGGGGGAATTTAACTATGGCTACACCTTC. It encodes CASSRSIWDRGEFNYGYTF. The chain is built from TRBV7-9 and TRBJ1-2, with 11 bases lining up with TRBD1. This CDR3 is 19 amino acids long. Germline V lookup: CDR1 SEHNR, CDR2 FQNEAQ (reference sequence). The V and J ends lost 5 bases and 1 base, in that order; junction bases with no gene match: 15.

This chain uses TRBV29-1 with TRBJ2-7; 7 bases are a match to TRBD1. CDR1 is SQVTM, CDR2 ANQGSEA, per germline. J was trimmed by 3 bases and V by 8 bases; bases with no gene match: 4. This CDR3 region has 11 residues. This chain's CDR3 is CSLGGLYEQYF. Written as DNA, the CDR3 is TGCAGCTTAGGGGGCCTCTACGAGCAGTACTTC.

The chain links TRBV2 to TRBJ2-5; tentatively, D is TRBD2 (6 bases). V was trimmed by 8 bases and J by 7 bases, leaving 17 bases between them. The germline V gene encodes CDR1 SNHLY and CDR2 FYNNEI. The CDR3 has 13 residues. The CDR3 loop is CASLRSPGGTQYF. In DNA, the CDR3 is TGTGCCAGCCTGAGGTCCCCCGGGGGGACCCAGTACTTC.

This clonotype was picked up a small number of times. The chain has TRBV6-5 and TRBJ1-1, with 7 bases lining up with TRBD1. This CDR3 spans 14 amino acids. Germline CDR1 reads MNHEY; CDR2 reads SVGAGI. The ends lost 5 bases at V and 9 bases at J; junction bases unmatched: 12. CDR3 residues: CASSESQGRLKAFF. CDR3 DNA: TGTGCCAGCAGTGAGTCACAGGGGCGACTCAAAGCTTTCTTT.

Many counts were recorded for this clonotype. The chain links TRBV7-8 to TRBJ1-4, with a tentative D call TRBD1 (6 bases). The CDR3 is made up of 16 amino acids. V lost 4 bases to trimming and J lost 5 bases, with 17 bases between them. Germline V gives CDR1 SGHVS, CDR2 FQNEAQ. CDR3 nucleotides: TGTGCCAGCAGCTCGCGATACAGGGTTACGAATGAAAAACTGTTTTTT. This gives the protein CASSSRYRVTNEKLFF.

Regarding this clonotype: It may be a read error: a sequence one base away is much more abundant. The V call is TRBV5-1, the J call TRBJ2-7; the D gene is possibly TRBD2 (6 bases). Germline CDR1 SGHRS, CDR2 YFSETQ. The length of the CDR3 is 14 residues. CDR3 amino acids: CASILEGRIDEQYF. The CDR3 DNA reads TGCGCCAGCATCTTGGAGGGGCGGATCGACGAGCAGTACTTC.

The chain carries TRBV20-1 and TRBJ1-2; D possibly corresponds to TRBD1 (6 bases). From germline, CDR1 is DFQATT and CDR2 SNEGSKA (reference sequence). V gave up 6 bases and J gave up 6 bases, with 32 bases separating them. This CDR3 has 18 residues. CDR3 sequence (DNA): TGCAGTGCACCCCGACAGGTTCGCGACACTTCCGGGGACGATGGCTACACCTTC. It yields the protein CSAPRQVRDTSGDDGYTF.

The rearrangement links TRBV20-1 to TRBJ1-1, with D hard to call. The CDR3 is made up of 12 amino acids. Germline-derived CDR1 and CDR2 are DFQATT and SNEGSKA (reference sequence). The V gene lost 4 bases and the J gene lost 4 bases, with 10 bases spanning the gap. The CDR3 bases are TGCAGTGCTAAGATGGGGAGCACTGAAGCTTTCTTT. Translation gives CSAKMGSTEAFF.

This clonotype occurred a few times. The chain joins TRBV7-9 to TRBJ1-5; tentatively, D is TRBD1 (6 bases). Trimming took 1 base from V and 0 from J, leaving 13 bases between them. The CDR3 totals 17 residues. Germline V gene lookup returns CDR1 SEHNR and CDR2 FQNEAQ (reference sequence). The CDR3 reads CASSLDLGGNSNQPQHF. The CDR3 bases are TGTGCCAGCAGCTTAGACCTAGGGGGGAATAGCAATCAGCCCCAGCATTTT.